Reported below is one T cell receptor beta chain. Antigen unknown. A J-beta primer mix and a sample-barcoded 5' primer were used in a second PCR of roughly 6 to 12 cycles. There were at least 3 million CDR3-containing paired-end reads obtained from each sample. TCRdb independently ran MiXCR on the 5' RACE reads; one entry per CDR3 protein. The table shows under 2,000,000 distinct CDR3 sequences, with roughly 52% occurring only once. This sample is part of a study of blood T cells in healthy people across ages. Study results and limitations: Naive T cell percentage showed a strong correlation with the diversity of TCR beta.

Germline V gene data show CDR1 as SEHNR and CDR2 as FQNEAQ (reference sequence). With V trimmed by 5 bases and J by 7 bases, 5 bases remained unmatched. This CDR3 comprises 16 residues. V usage is TRBV7-9 and J usage is TRBJ2-1; 16 nucleotides agree with TRBD2. This TCR derives from a woman aged 35 to 49 in good health. Sequences were obtained from blood. This chain's CDR3 is CASSTGLAGGQNEQFF. The CDR3 DNA sequence: TGTGCCAGCAGCACGGGACTAGCGGGGGGGCAAAATGAGCAGTTCTTC.